Listed here is a single T cell receptor beta chain. The record originates from a study of T cell responses to AZD1222 COVID-19 vaccine. Generated by immunoSEQ multiplex PCR, the TCRdb table keeps only in-frame clones and is missing some. The sample has roughly 120,000 clones, around 84% seen once. Material: peripheral blood, obtained 28 days after the second AZD1222 dose. The source is an adult who received the AZD1222 COVID-19 vaccine.

CDR3 nucleotide sequence: TGCGCCAGCAGCCAATTCAGTATCAGGGGTCGGTACGAGCAGTACTTC. Its translation: CASSQFSIRGRYEQYF. The rearrangement joins TRBV4-1 to TRBJ2-7; D is perhaps TRBD1 (6 bases). The germline gives CDR1 MGHRA, CDR2 YSYEKL. Trimming removed 2 bases from V and 4 bases from J, with 18 bases in between. The CDR3 consists of 16 residues.